A single sample gave rise to the 14 T cell receptor beta chains below, sequenced in a study of CD8+CD57+ T cells in acquired aplastic anemia. Genomic DNA served as template for TCR beta VDJ and CDR3 profiling. TCRdb redid the calling of the reads with MiXCR, one entry per CDR3 protein. Here the sample spans approximately 270,000 distinct CDR3 sequences, roughly 50% being singletons. The sequencing sample was made of sorted CD4+, CD8+, or CD8+CD57+ T cells (not recorded which) from PBMCs. The receptors come from a human donor with severe aplastic anemia or a healthy control (not recorded which).

This clonotype was counted many times. The V and J genes are TRBV2 and TRBJ2-5; 7 bases are shared with TRBD1. In germline, CDR1 is SNHLY, CDR2 FYNNEI. Unmatched junction bases numbered 10, after V lost 8 bases and J lost 7 bases. The CDR3 loop spans 13 amino acids. Written as DNA, the CDR3 is TGTGCCAGCCTAAAGACAGGGATTGGGACCCAGTACTTC. It yields the protein CASLKTGIGTQYF. Full variable domain (outside the CDR3, taken from reference TRBV2 and TRBJ2-5): EPEVTQTPSHQVTQMGQEVILRCVPISNHLYFYWYRQILGQKVEFLVSFYNNEISEKSEIFDDQFSVERPDGSNFTLKIRSTKLEDSAMYFCASLKTGIGTQYFGPGTRLLVL.

This sequence joins TRBV10-1 and TRBJ1-1; no definite D call. Germline values: CDR1 WNHNN, CDR2 SYGVQD (reference sequence). The CDR3 has 14 residues. The V end was cut by 6 bases, the J end by 8 bases, with 19 bases between. This CDR3 is CASSQETRTKEAFF. In nucleotides, the CDR3 is TGCGCCAGCAGCCAAGAGACCCGAACCAAGGAAGCTTTCTTT.

This rearrangement joins TRBV24-1 to TRBJ2-5; D unresolved. Trimming removed 5 bases at V and 2 bases at J, with 11 bases between. Germline loops: CDR1 KGHDR, CDR2 SFDVKD. There are 14 residues in the CDR3. CDR3 bases: TGTGCCACCAGTGGATGGGCAGAACAAGAGACCCAGTACTTC. Translating it yields CATSGWAEQETQYF.

This clonotype was recorded once. The V call is TRBV12-3 or TRBV12-4, the J call TRBJ2-7, with D possibly being TRBD1 or TRBD2 (5 bases each). Trimming stripped 3 bases from V and 1 base from J, with 13 bases between. This CDR3 is 15 amino acids long. CDR3 loop: CASSFEGLRSYEQYF. The DNA for the CDR3 is TGTGCCAGCAGTTTTGAGGGGTTAAGATCCTACGAGCAGTACTTC.

The rearrangement uses TRBV12-2 and TRBJ1-1; the table's D gene call, TRBD1, was not cross checked with the DNA. TRBV12-2 is listed as a pseudogene. The CDR3 is 13 residues long. CDR3 bases: TGTGCAAGTCGCGACAGGGTTGAAACTGGAGCTTTCTTT. It codes for CASRDRVETGAFF.

This clonotype was counted many times. This sequence joins TRBV6-1 and TRBJ2-1, with 7 positions matching TRBD2. This CDR3 comprises 14 residues. J was trimmed by 6 bases and V by 5 bases; bases with no gene match: 7. Germline CDR1 reads MNHNS; CDR2 reads SASEGT. CDR3 coding DNA: TGTGCCAGCAGTCCAGGCTGGGGGGGCAATGAGCAGTTCTTC. Its protein product is CASSPGWGGNEQFF.

This clonotype was observed a handful of times. This CDR3 reads CASSPGQGAGANVLTF. Written as DNA, the CDR3 is TGTGCCAGCTCACCGGGACAGGGGGCAGGGGCCAACGTCCTGACTTTC. The chain couples TRBV18 to TRBJ2-6; 12 positions agree with TRBD1. Germline assignment: CDR1 KGHSH and CDR2 LQKENI. V lost 3 bases and J lost 4; bases outside the gene matches: 1. The CDR3 totals 16 residues.

The chain carries TRBV29-1 and TRBJ1-5; the D gene is possibly TRBD1 (6 bases). Looked up from germline, CDR1 is SQVTM and CDR2 is ANQGSEA. V was shortened by 8 bases and J by 2 bases, with 19 bases between the two germline ends. The CDR3 length is 15 residues. CDR3: CSLSWGGFGNQPQHF. The CDR3 DNA follows: TGCAGCCTTAGTTGGGGGGGCTTTGGCAATCAGCCCCAGCATTTT.

This chain joins TRBV9 and TRBJ2-7; 9 bases are shared with TRBD2. The CDR3 is made up of 15 amino acids. Germline assignment: CDR1 SGDLS and CDR2 YYNGEE. The V gene end was trimmed by 4 bases and the J gene end by 10 bases; junction bases not matched to a gene: 15. CDR3 in amino acids: CASSPRWASGDGQYF. DNA of the CDR3: TGTGCCAGCAGCCCTAGATGGGCTAGCGGGGATGGACAGTACTTC.

This clonotype has ten or more counts. The chain links TRBV25-1 to TRBJ1-1; possible D gene TRBD1, 5 bases. The CDR3 extends over 13 amino acids. Germline assignment: CDR1 MGHDK and CDR2 SYGVNS. V was pared by 2 bases and J by 6 bases, with 10 bases between. As DNA, the CDR3 is TGTGCCAGCAGTGAAGGGGCCGCGGCTGAAGCTTTCTTT. Translated: CASSEGAAAEAFF.

The rearrangement joins TRBV5-1 to TRBJ2-1; 7 bases align to TRBD2. J gave up 2 bases and V 2 bases, and 7 bases lay outside the gene matches. The CDR3 spans 16 residues. In germline, CDR1 is SGHRS, CDR2 YFSETQ. CDR3 bases: TGCGCCAGCAGCTTTGGGGGGGACGCGACCTACAATGAGCAGTTCTTC. As protein: CASSFGGDATYNEQFF.

The CDR3 reads CASSSLNPGAYEQYF. The CDR3, as DNA: TGTGCCAGCAGCTCCCTAAACCCGGGGGCCTACGAGCAGTACTTC. The V gene is TRBV7-8, the J gene TRBJ2-7, with a possible D match to TRBD2 (6 bases). The length of the CDR3 is 15 residues. Trimming removed 4 bases at V and 2 bases at J, with 15 bases between. CDR1 is SGHVS, CDR2 FQNEAQ, per germline.

Points on this clonotype: A much larger clone lies a single base off, so this may be a read error. CDR3 residues: CVSSQGQAKSGNTIYF. The CDR3, as DNA: TGCGTCAGCAGCCAAGGGCAGGCCAAATCTGGAAACACCATATATTTT. This chain links TRBV4-3 with TRBJ1-3; D is unclear. The germline CDR1 and CDR2 sequences are LGHNA and YSLEER. The CDR3 covers 16 residues.

The sample holds a few counts of this clonotype. The rearrangement joins TRBV7-2 to TRBJ1-2; D not resolved. CDR1 and CDR2 (germline): SGHTA, FQGNSA. This CDR3 region has 14 residues. V dropped 2 bases and J dropped 0 bases, with 7 bases sitting between them. CDR3 in amino acids: CASSLHGANYGYTF. In DNA form, the CDR3 reads TGTGCCAGCAGCTTACACGGGGCTAACTATGGCTACACCTTC.